This TCR beta chain was observed in a study of cytomegalovirus exposure and HLA in healthy donors. Study details: Sequencing of around 200 million T cells in an earlier analysis found 100 million to 140 million unique TCR beta sequences.

V gave up 3 bases and J gave up 1 base, with 16 bases separating them. The CDR3 sequence is 16 residues long. Germline CDR1 is SGHNT and CDR2 is YYREEE (reference sequence). It was with 60 Vbeta and 13 Jbeta primers that the PCR ran. Clones were read by immunoSEQ multiplex PCR, and TCRdb kept only the in-frame ones, dropping some. This sample has 150,000 or so clones, with 82% found just once. Specimen: PBMCs. The clonotype comes from a woman aged 40 to 50 in good health and CMV-seronegative. The chain combines TRBV5-4 with TRBJ2-5; D is perhaps TRBD1 (6 bases). The CDR3 nucleotides read TGTGCCAGCAGCTCCGGGGACAACACGGGCCAAGAGACCCAGTACTTC. Translation gives CASSSGDNTGQETQYF.